The clone carrying this TCR beta chain was seen a single time. This sample stems from a study of primary melanoma T cells and metastatic recurrence. TCRdb's table, derived via immunoSEQ multiplex PCR, lists solely in-frame clones and lacks some. The sample gives about 3,100 clones, almost 85% of which show up once; about 21% is in the top ten. The sequenced sample consisted of melanoma tumor tissue. The receptor was isolated from a human donor with melanoma.

The CDR3 DNA is TGTGCCAGCAGTCCCGGAGGGAGCTCTGGAAACACCATATATTTT. This encodes CASSPGGSSGNTIYF. The gene calls are TRBV28 and TRBJ1-3; D gene ambiguous. The V and J ends lost 5 bases and 0 bases respectively, with 11 bases between them. Germline V gene sequence: CDR1 MDHEN, CDR2 SYDVKM. The CDR3 totals 15 residues.